These T cell receptor beta chains were read from a single sample in a study of blood T cell repertoires in COVID-19. Produced via immunoSEQ multiplex PCR; TCRdb's table is partial and in-frame only. The sample comprises about 260,000 clones, around nine tenths of which are singletons, and 8.5% to 10% rests with the top ten. Sample: peripheral blood. Receptors were obtained from a man aged 40-49 years who had recovered from COVID-19. Both conserved end residues are part of each CDR3. D genes are given only for firm matches. Only part of the rows carry a size: once, few, many, or a class if the clone is expanded.

-	-	TRBJ2-3	TRBV29-1	TGCAGCGTTGAGGCAGGCGGGTTCGGAACAGATACGCAGTATTTT	CSVEAGGFGTDTQYF
-	-	TRBJ2-1	TRBV7-2	TGTGCCAGCAGCTTAGTAAGGAGTGGCCTATACAATGAGCAGTTCTTC	CASSLVRSGLYNEQFF
-	TRBD2	TRBJ2-3	TRBV5-1	TGCGCCAGCAGCTTGGGACTAGCGGGATCGGATACGCAGTATTTT	CASSLGLAGSDTQYF
-	-	TRBJ1-6	TRBV15	TGTGCCACCAGCAGAGATAGTCGGGGGATTTCACCCCTCCACTTT	CATSRDSRGISPLHF
many	TRBD1	TRBJ1-2	TRBV19	TGTGCCAGTACCCCTGTCGGACAGGGGGGCACCTATGGCTACACCTTC	CASTPVGQGGTYGYTF
-	-	TRBJ2-3	TRBV7-2	TGTGCCAGCAGCTCGACGACTTTAGTTGGTACGCAGTATTTT	CASSSTTLVGTQYF
once	-	TRBJ2-5	TRBV2	TGTGCCAGCAGTGGCCCAGGGGGGAAAGAGACCCAGTACTTC	CASSGPGGKETQYF
-	TRBD1	TRBJ1-1	TRBV7-9	TGTGCCAGCAGCCCACAGGGGCTCGGAGCTTTCTTT	CASSPQGLGAFF
once	TRBD2	TRBJ2-1	TRBV7-2	TGTGCCAGCAGCTTTTCAACTAGCGGGCACCCAAACTACAATGAGCAGTTCTTC	CASSFSTSGHPNYNEQFF
few	TRBD1	TRBJ1-2	TRBV5-5	TGTGCCAGCAGCCCCTCCCCTACAGGGGATTCCAACTATGGCTACACCTTC	CASSPSPTGDSNYGYTF
-	TRBD2	TRBJ2-3	TRBV6-4	TGTGCCAGCAGTCTAGCGGGGACCTTAACAGATACGCAGTATTTT	CASSLAGTLTDTQYF
-	TRBD2	TRBJ2-1	TRBV24-1	TGTGCCACCAGTGATTTGCGTATATATAGCGGGAGTTGCAATGAGCAGTTCTTC	CATSDLRIYSGSCNEQFF
once	-	TRBJ2-6	TRBV10-3	TGTGCCATCAGTGAGTCGGGACTTGGGGCCAACGTCCTGACTTTC	CAISESGLGANVLTF
-	TRBD2	TRBJ2-1	TRBV27	TGTGCCAGCAGTTGGGGGGGCTCCTACAATGAGCAGTTCTTC	CASSWGGSYNEQFF
-	-	TRBJ1-5	TRBV12-3/TRBV12-4	TGTGCCAGCAGTTTCCGGGGGAATCAGCCCCAGCATTTT	CASSFRGNQPQHF
few	TRBD1	TRBJ1-5	TRBV19	TGTGCCAGTAGTCAGGGTACAGGGGGTGAACCCCAGCATTTT	CASSQGTGGEPQHF
once	TRBD2	TRBJ2-7	TRBV11-2	TGTGCCAGCAGCCTAGCGGGAGGCACCTACGAGCAGTACTTC	CASSLAGGTYEQYF
-	TRBD2	TRBJ2-1	TRBV24-1	TGTGCCACCAGTGCCCGTGGCGGGGGGCCGGTCAATGAGCAGTTCTTC	CATSARGGGPVNEQFF
-	-	TRBJ2-3	TRBV6-5	TGTGCCAGCAGTTACTCGCGGGGCTCAGATACGCAGTATTTT	CASSYSRGSDTQYF
once	-	TRBJ1-4	TRBV7-2	TGTGCCAGCAGCTTTAAGGAGGGGGAAAAACTGTTTTTT	CASSFKEGEKLFF
-	-	TRBJ1-2	TRBV6-1	TGTGCCAGCAGTGGTCCAGGGTCATATGGCTACACCTTC	CASSGPGSYGYTF
-	-	TRBJ1-1	TRBV9	TGTGCCAGCAGCGTTTACCCCCTGCCGGAGGTCACTGAAGCTTTCTTT	CASSVYPLPEVTEAFF
-	TRBD2	TRBJ2-1	TRBV7-2	TGTGCCAGCAGCTCACCCGTCGGGCTAGCGGGGAAAGAGCAGTTCTTC	CASSSPVGLAGKEQFF
few	-	TRBJ1-1	TRBV2	TGTGCCAGCAGCGCACAGGGTTGGGGCACTGAAGCTTTCTTT	CASSAQGWGTEAFF
-	-	TRBJ2-7	TRBV19	TGTGCCAGTAGTATTGGTCTAGGAGAGACCTACGAGCAGTACTTC	CASSIGLGETYEQYF
-	-	TRBJ2-1	TRBV7-2	TGTGCCAGCAGCTTAAGACTTTCCAATGAGCAGTTCTTC	CASSLRLSNEQFF
-	-	TRBJ1-2	TRBV7-9	TGTGCCAGCAGCTTGTTCCGCGCTTCCTACACCTTC	CASSLFRASYTF
-	TRBD2	TRBJ2-1	TRBV9	TGTGCCAGCAGCCAGCGCGGGAGGGCTAGAGATGAGCAGTTCTTC	CASSQRGRARDEQFF
-	-	TRBJ2-3	TRBV7-2	TGTGCCAGCAGCTTAGGTAGTGCGGCCTCCACAGATACGCAGTATTTT	CASSLGSAASTDTQYF
-	-	TRBJ1-5	TRBV7-2	TGTGCCAGCAGCTTAGACGGGGGAGGCAATCAGCCCCAGCATTTT	CASSLDGGGNQPQHF
once	TRBD1	TRBJ2-1	TRBV29-1	TGCAGCGTTGGGACAGGGGGATCCGGTGAGCAGTTCTTC	CSVGTGGSGEQFF
-	-	TRBJ2-2	TRBV6-2/TRBV6-3	TGTGCCAGCAGTTCAGGACTGAACAAGGGTGGGGAGCTGTTTTTT	CASSSGLNKGGELFF
-	TRBD1	TRBJ2-1	TRBV30	TGTGCCTGGAGTGTTAGTCCCGGACAGGGGTTTTACAATGAGCAGTTCTTC	CAWSVSPGQGFYNEQFF
-	TRBD1	TRBJ1-1	TRBV9	TGTGCCAGCAGCGTGAGAACCGACAGGGGGGCTGAAGCTTTCTTT	CASSVRTDRGAEAFF
-	TRBD1	TRBJ2-7	TRBV27	TGTGCCAGCAGGCCGAACCGGGGGGGACAGGGGGCGCAGGAGCAGTACTTC	CASRPNRGGQGAQEQYF
-	TRBD2	TRBJ2-3	TRBV10-2	TGCGCCAGCGCCGAGGTGGCGCTAGCGGGTTCCACAGATACGCAGTATTTT	CASAEVALAGSTDTQYF
-	TRBD1	TRBJ1-6	TRBV11-2	TGTGCCAGCAGTTCAAGGGGGCGCGGGGATTCACCCCTCCACTTT	CASSSRGRGDSPLHF